This T cell receptor beta chain originates from a study of blood T cell repertoires in COVID-19. Data came from immunoSEQ multiplex PCR; TCRdb stores just in-frame clones and leaves some out. The profile covers some 350,000 clones, with less than 90% appearing a single time and under 3% taken by the ten largest. V was cut by 3 bases and J by 4 bases, with 6 bases left in between. The V gene's germline CDR1 is LNHDA and CDR2 SQIVND (reference sequence). The CDR3 is made up of 12 amino acids. The TCR sequence derives from a woman in her 30s who had recovered from COVID-19. The rearrangement joins TRBV19 to TRBJ1-1; D uncertain. Sequences were obtained from PBMCs or T cells enriched from blood (not recorded which). DNA for the CDR3: TGTGCCAGTAGTATTAGGAGCACTGAAGCTTTCTTT. Translation gives CASSIRSTEAFF. Full variable domain (outside the CDR3, taken from reference TRBV19 and TRBJ1-1): DGGITQSPKYLFRKEGQNVTLSCEQNLNHDAMYWYRQDPGQGLRLIYYSQIVNDFQKGDIAEGYSVSREKKESFPLTVTSAQKNPTAFYLCASSIRSTEAFFGQGTRLTVV.